This T cell receptor beta chain was captured by sequencing in a study of breast tumors, draining lymph nodes, adjacent tissues (dated by TCRdb to 2016 to 2018). Background on the whole study: Breast cancer patients provided tumor, adjacent nontumor tissue and axillary lymph nodes, and the study compared the TCR beta repertoires across these three sources. In human breast cancer, the study set out to assess how tumor, surrounding tissue and draining lymph node repertoires relate to one another and whether T cells might be exchanged between them.

The investigation overall reported the following: The similarity between tumor and nontumor tissue repertoires was significantly greater in luminal-like breast cancer than in basal-like breast cancer. A scenario in which most tumor T cells derive from the lymph node and then expand within tumor tissue was judged to be consistent with the data. The conclusion that tumor T cells originate in lymph nodes was framed as consistent with a hypothesis rather than directly demonstrated. Tumors showed preferential V and J gene usage, and their T-cell repertoire diversity fell below that of lymph nodes yet above that of nontumor tissue.

V sheds 1 base and J sheds 4 bases, leaving 14 bases between their ends. Including the terminal cysteine and phenylalanine, the CDR3 comprises 15 residues. Only CDR3 DNA is held: 45 bases, read in frame from base 1. The germline V gene sets CDR1 to SGHTS and CDR2 to YDEGEE. This clonotype was counted at least ten times. Which antigen it targets is not known. No base-level quality is on record; no much larger clone is a single base apart. Sequencing used an Illumina HiSeq 2000. Multiplex PCR amplification was used to build the TCR beta chain libraries. High-throughput sequencing was used to analyze the amplified TCR beta chain products. Using fastp trimming at Q25 and MiXCR clonotype assembly, TCRdb reanalyzed the public sequencing data and kept in-frame beta chains. Rows are unified per CDR3 protein, each entry keeping the most common DNA and genes. This sample holds 250,000 or so distinct CDR3 sequences; 30% were observed only once. The ten most abundant clones make up over 0.95% of the sample.

The axillary draining lymph nodes of breast cancer patients were the source of the lymph node samples. What was sequenced was axillary lymph node tissue. The rearrangement joined TRBV5-8 to TRBJ2-5; no confident D gene assignment can be made. This TCR derives from a female donor with breast cancer. Some clones in this sample may be carry-over from other donors' samples. CDR3 sequence: CASSLPSPVGETQYF. The DNA reads as follows: TGTGCCAGCAGCTTGCCCTCACCAGTTGGAGAGACCCAGTACTTC.